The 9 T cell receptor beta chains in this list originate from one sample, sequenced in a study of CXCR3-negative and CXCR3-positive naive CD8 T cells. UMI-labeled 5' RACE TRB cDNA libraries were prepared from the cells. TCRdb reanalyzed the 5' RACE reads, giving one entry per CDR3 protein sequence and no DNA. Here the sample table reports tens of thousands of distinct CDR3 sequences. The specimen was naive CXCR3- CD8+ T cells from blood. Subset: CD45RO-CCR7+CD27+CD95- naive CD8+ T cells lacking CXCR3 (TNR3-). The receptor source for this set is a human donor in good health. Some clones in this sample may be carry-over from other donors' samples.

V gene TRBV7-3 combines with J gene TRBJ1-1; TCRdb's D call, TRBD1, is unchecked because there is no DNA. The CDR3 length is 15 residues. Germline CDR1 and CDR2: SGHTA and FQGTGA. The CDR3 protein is CASSLSPGANTEAFF.

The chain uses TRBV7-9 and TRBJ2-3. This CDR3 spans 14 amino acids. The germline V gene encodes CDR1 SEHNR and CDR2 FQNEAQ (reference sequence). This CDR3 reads CASSLEGSTDTQYF.

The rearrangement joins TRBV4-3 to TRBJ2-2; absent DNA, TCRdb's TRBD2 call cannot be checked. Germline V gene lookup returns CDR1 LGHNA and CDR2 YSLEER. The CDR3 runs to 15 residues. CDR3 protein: CASSQQGLYTGELFF.

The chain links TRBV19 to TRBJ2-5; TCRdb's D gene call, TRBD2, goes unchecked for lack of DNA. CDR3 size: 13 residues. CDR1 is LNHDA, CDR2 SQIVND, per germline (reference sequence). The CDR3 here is CASSIARRETQYF.

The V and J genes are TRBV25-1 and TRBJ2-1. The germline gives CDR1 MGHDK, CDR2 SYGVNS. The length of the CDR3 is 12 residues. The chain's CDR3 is CASSLILGEQFF.

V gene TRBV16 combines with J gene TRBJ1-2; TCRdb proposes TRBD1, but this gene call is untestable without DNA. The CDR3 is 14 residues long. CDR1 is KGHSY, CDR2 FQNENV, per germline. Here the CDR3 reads CASSHGTVNYGYTF.

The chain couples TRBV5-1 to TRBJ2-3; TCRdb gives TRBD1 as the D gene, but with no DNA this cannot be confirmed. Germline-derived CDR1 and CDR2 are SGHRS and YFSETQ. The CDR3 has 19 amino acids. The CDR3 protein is CASTSPGQGGRLWNDTQYF. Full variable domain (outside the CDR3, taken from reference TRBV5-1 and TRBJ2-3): KAGVTQTPRYLIKTRGQQVTLSCSPISGHRSVSWYQQTPGQGLQFLFEYFSETQRNKGNFPGRFSGRQFSNSRSEMNVSTLELGDSALYLCASTSPGQGGRLWNDTQYFGPGTRLTVL.

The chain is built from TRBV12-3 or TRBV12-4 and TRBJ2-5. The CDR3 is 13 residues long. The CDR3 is CASSLVNQETQYF.

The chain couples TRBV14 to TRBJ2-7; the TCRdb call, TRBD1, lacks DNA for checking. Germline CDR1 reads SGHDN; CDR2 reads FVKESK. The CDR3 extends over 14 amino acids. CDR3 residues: CASSLQGEYYEQYF.